These 9 T cell receptor beta chains came from one sample sequenced in a study of blood T cells in healthy people across ages. Alongside a J-beta primer mix, a sample-barcoded 5' primer served in a second PCR lasting about 7 to 12 cycles. TCRdb analysed the 5' RACE reads with MiXCR anew, one entry per CDR3 protein. This sample has 1.5 million to 2 million distinct CDR3 sequences, with about 35% found just once. The sequenced material came from blood. All receptors derive from a woman aged 25-40 years in good health.

The table lists this clonotype with a few counts. This sequence joins TRBV19 and TRBJ1-1; D is unclear. The V and J ends lost 6 bases and 10 bases respectively, with 21 bases between them. In germline, CDR1 is LNHDA, CDR2 SQIVND (reference sequence). The CDR3 spans 14 residues. CDR3 sequence (DNA): TGTGCCAGTAGCGCCTCCATGAACCTGGCCGGAGCTTTCTTT. It specifies CASSASMNLAGAFF.

The CDR3 spells CASSTGTGIPYEQYF. In DNA, the CDR3 is TGTGCCAGCAGTACCGGGACAGGGATCCCCTACGAGCAGTACTTC. The chain couples TRBV27 to TRBJ2-7; 9 bases are a match to TRBD1. The V and J ends lost 5 bases and 2 bases, in that order; junction bases with no gene match: 7. This CDR3 comprises 15 residues. The germline V gene has CDR1 MNHEY and CDR2 SMNVEV (reference sequence).

The chain has TRBV30 and TRBJ1-1; D remains unclear. V was trimmed by 6 bases and J by 9 bases, leaving 17 bases between them. This CDR3 spans 12 amino acids. Per germline, CDR1 GTSNPN and CDR2 SVGIG (reference sequence). In nucleotides, the CDR3 is TGTGCCTGCCGCCAAGGAGTCAACAAAGCTTTCTTT. This sequence encodes CACRQGVNKAFF.

This clonotype has more than one count but fewer than ten. V usage is TRBV2 and J usage is TRBJ2-1; 7 nucleotides align to TRBD1. The CDR3 has 11 residues. Germline V gene lookup returns CDR1 SNHLY and CDR2 FYNNEI. The V and J ends lost 7 bases and 7 bases, in that order; junction bases with no gene match: 1. The CDR3 sequence is CASIQGNEQFF. The CDR3 DNA reads as TGTGCCAGCATACAGGGGAATGAGCAGTTCTTC.

The chain carries TRBV5-1 and TRBJ2-3; perhaps TRBD2 as D (6 bases). The germline V and J ends were trimmed by 4 bases and 9 bases, with 15 bases remaining between them. This CDR3 region has 13 residues. Germline V gene sequence: CDR1 SGHRS, CDR2 YFSETQ. The CDR3 is CASSGHSGGTQYF. CDR3 sequence (DNA): TGCGCCAGCAGCGGGCACAGTGGGGGGACGCAGTATTTT.

This clonotype was counted between two and nine times. The gene calls are TRBV20-1 and TRBJ1-5; perhaps TRBD1 as D (6 bases). This CDR3 contains 12 residues. Germline V CDR1 and CDR2: DFQATT, SNEGSKA (reference sequence). Trimming shortened V by 7 bases and J by 7 bases, and 14 bases separated the two germline ends. The CDR3 spells CSVADSQQPQHF. The DNA of the CDR3 is TGCAGTGTTGCGGACAGTCAACAGCCCCAGCATTTT.

A remark on this clonotype: One end of the junction fails to match germline, which may point to a read error. The chain employs TRBV7-9 and TRBJ2-7, with 7 bases matching TRBD2. The CDR3 runs 12 residues. Germline assignment: CDR1 SEHNR and CDR2 FQNEAQ (reference sequence). In DNA, the CDR3 is TGTGTCAGCAGCTGGGGGGGCTACGAGCAGTACTTC. This encodes CVSSWGGYEQYF.

The chain combines TRBV20-1 with TRBJ1-1, with D tentatively TRBD1 (5 bases). V lost 4 bases, J lost 5 bases, and 20 bases lay in between. Germline V CDR1 and CDR2: DFQATT, SNEGSKA (reference sequence). The CDR3 contains 15 residues. This chain's CDR3 is CSATLPIPGRTEAFF. The CDR3 bases are TGCAGTGCTACACTGCCCATCCCAGGGCGAACTGAAGCTTTCTTT.

This clonotype was recorded a few times. This CDR3 is CASSLIGQGIYLDEQFF. In nucleotides, the CDR3 is TGTGCCAGCAGCTTGATTGGACAGGGGATTTACCTGGATGAGCAGTTCTTC. V gene TRBV7-9 combines with J gene TRBJ2-1, with TRBD1 matching over 9 bases. J was trimmed by 8 bases and V by 3 bases; bases with no gene match: 14. Germline V gives CDR1 SEHNR, CDR2 FQNEAQ (reference sequence). The CDR3 is 17 amino acids.